Presented here are 29 T cell receptor beta chains from one specimen sequenced in a study of cytomegalovirus exposure and HLA in healthy donors. Researchers ran the PCR with 60 Vbeta and 13 Jbeta primers. The repertoire was sequenced with immunoSEQ multiplex PCR; TCRdb's copy has only in-frame clones and lacks some. The repertoire holds tens of thousands of clones, approximately 60% seen once, with roughly a fifth in the top ten. Sequenced input: PBMCs. The receptors were sampled from a woman between 50 and 59 years old in good health and CMV-seropositive.

The chain combines TRBV2 with TRBJ1-1; 8 bases align to TRBD1. This CDR3 contains 14 residues. Unmatched junction bases numbered 9, after V lost 6 bases and J lost 6 bases. Germline CDR1 SNHLY, CDR2 FYNNEI. The CDR3, as DNA: TGTGCCAGCAGCCCCCAGGACAGGGTGGCTGAAGCTTTCTTT. Amino acid sequence: CASSPQDRVAEAFF.

The genes are TRBV7-8 and TRBJ2-5; TRBD1 matches at 8 bases. J gave up 5 bases and V 1 base, and 0 bases lay outside the gene matches. The germline V gene encodes CDR1 SGHVS and CDR2 FQNEAQ. The CDR3 is 13 amino acids. In DNA form, the CDR3 reads TGTGCCAGCAGCTTAGACAGGGGGGAGACCCAGTACTTC. It yields the protein CASSLDRGETQYF.

V usage is TRBV30 and J usage is TRBJ1-1; D is unclear. Per germline, CDR1 GTSNPN and CDR2 SVGIG (reference sequence). The CDR3 has 13 amino acids. The germline V and J ends were trimmed by 5 bases and 1 base, with 11 bases remaining between them. CDR3 sequence (DNA): TGTGCCTGGTCAGACTATAAGAACACTGAAGCTTTCTTT. It translates to CAWSDYKNTEAFF.

CDR3 DNA: TGTGCCAGCAGCGTCGCCCAGGGCGGCACAGATACGCAGTATTTT. Translated: CASSVAQGGTDTQYF. The chain has TRBV9 and TRBJ2-3; D perhaps matches TRBD1 (5 bases). The CDR3 length is 15 residues. Germline V lookup: CDR1 SGDLS, CDR2 YYNGEE. Trimming removed 2 bases at V and 1 base at J, with 11 bases between.

For this clone: The junction differs from germline at one of its ends, possibly a read error. This chain connects TRBV7-7 to TRBJ2-3; perhaps TRBD2 as D (5 bases). Germline V CDR1 and CDR2: SSHAT, FNYEAQ (reference sequence). The CDR3 loop spans 14 amino acids. The DNA of the CDR3 is TGTGCCAGCAGCCTAGCCAAGGAGACAGATACGCAGTATTTT. Translated, it gives CASSLAKETDTQYF. The full variable domain, in which reference TRBV7-7 and TRBJ2-3 provide the parts outside the CDR3, is GAGVSQSPRYKVTKRGQDVTLRCDPISSHATLYWYQQALGQGPEFLTYFNYEAQPDKSGLPSDRFSAERPEGSISTLTIQRTEQRDSAMYRCASSLAKETDTQYFGPGTRLTVL.

The rearrangement links TRBV7-9 to TRBJ2-6, with D perhaps matching TRBD1 (7 bases). Germline CDR1 and CDR2: SEHNR and FQNEAQ (reference sequence). The V end was cut by 2 bases, the J end by 0 bases, with 11 bases between. CDR3 size: 17 residues. DNA of the CDR3: TGTGCCAGCAGCTTACAGGGGGGCAACTCTGGGGCCAACGTCCTGACTTTC. It codes for CASSLQGGNSGANVLTF. The variable domain in full, with the rest retrieved from reference TRBV7-9 and TRBJ2-6, is DTGVSQNPRHKITKRGQNVTFRCDPISEHNRLYWYRQTLGQGPEFLTYFQNEAQLEKSRLLSDRFSAERPKGSFSTLEIQRTEQGDSAMYLCASSLQGGNSGANVLTFGAGSRLTVL.

The V and J genes are TRBV7-9 and TRBJ1-6, with TRBD1 as a possible D gene (6 bases). Germline-derived CDR1 and CDR2 are SEHNR and FQNEAQ (reference sequence). This CDR3 comprises 14 residues. V was shortened by 3 bases and J by 10 bases, with 13 bases between the two germline ends. In DNA, the CDR3 is TGTGCCAGCAGCTTGGGGGGGGCTTGGTCACCCCTCCACTTT. Amino acid sequence: CASSLGGAWSPLHF.

About this clone itself: The junction and the germline gene differ at one end; a read error may be behind it. The same CDR3 arises from other DNA sequences in this sample as well. CDR3 residues: CASSQDRSTEAFF. The DNA for the CDR3 is TGCGCCAGCAGCCAAGATCGGAGCACTGAAGCTTTCTTC. J is TRBJ1-1 and V is TRBV4-3; D is undetermined. The CDR3 is 13 residues long. Germline CDR1 and CDR2: LGHNA and YSLEER.

The V and J genes are TRBV7-3 and TRBJ2-7, with 13 bases fitting TRBD2. Germline V gives CDR1 SGHTA, CDR2 FQGTGA. V trimming: 5 bases; J trimming: 3 bases; junction bases outside the gene matches: 4. CDR3 length equals 15 residues. The CDR3 protein is CASSTSGGGGYEQYF. CDR3 sequence (DNA): TGTGCCAGCAGCACTAGCGGGGGGGGAGGCTACGAGCAGTACTTC.

The genes are TRBV30 and TRBJ2-7; 8 nucleotides align to TRBD1. The J segment lost 2 bases and the V segment lost 4 bases, leaving 4 bases of the junction unmatched. CDR1 GTSNPN and CDR2 SVGIG come from the germline V gene (reference sequence). The CDR3 consists of 13 residues. The CDR3 nucleotides read TGTGCCTGGACCCCGGGACAGGCCTACGAGCAGTACTTC. Residues: CAWTPGQAYEQYF.

The chain uses TRBV28 and TRBJ2-3, with TRBD1 identical over 7 bases. The CDR3 contains 15 residues. CDR1 is MDHEN and CDR2 is SYDVKM in the germline V gene. V lost 3 bases, J lost 0 bases, and 3 bases stayed unmatched. The CDR3 spells CASSFKGASTDTQYF. CDR3 sequence (DNA): TGTGCCAGCAGTTTTAAGGGGGCGAGCACAGATACGCAGTATTTT.

This clone has a single count. The V and J genes are TRBV9 and TRBJ1-3; D might be TRBD1 (5 bases). CDR3 length: 19 amino acids. Trimming pared 0 bases from V and 0 bases from J, leaving 19 bases between. Germline V lookup: CDR1 SGDLS, CDR2 YYNGEE. The DNA of the CDR3 is TGTGCCAGCAGCGTAGGACTTCGAGTGGAGGGGAGCTCTGGAAACACCATATATTTT. It yields the protein CASSVGLRVEGSSGNTIYF.

The V call is TRBV6-6, the J call TRBJ2-7, with D perhaps TRBD2 (5 bases). Trimming pared 3 bases from V and 6 bases from J, leaving 12 bases between. Germline CDR1 and CDR2: MNHNY and SVGAGI (reference sequence). This CDR3 spans 13 amino acids. The CDR3 sequence is CASSYEEALEQYF. The CDR3 DNA follows: TGTGCCAGCAGTTATGAGGAGGCCCTCGAGCAGTACTTC.

The J gene is TRBJ2-7, the V gene TRBV4-1; TRBD1 matches 8 bases. The CDR3 runs 16 residues. CDR1 and CDR2 (germline): MGHRA, YSYEKL. V dropped 1 base and J dropped 0; count of bases not matched to a gene: 5. As DNA, the CDR3 is TGCGCCAGCAGCCAAGGGAGGACAGGGCCCTCCTACGAGCAGTACTTC. Translating it yields CASSQGRTGPSYEQYF.

The chain joins TRBV9 to TRBJ2-5; no reliable D call. Germline CDR1 and CDR2: SGDLS and YYNGEE. This CDR3 region has 15 residues. V lost 0 bases and J lost 2, with 11 bases in between. The CDR3 region is CASSVVNSPQETQYF. In DNA form, the CDR3 reads TGTGCCAGCAGCGTAGTAAATTCCCCTCAAGAGACCCAGTACTTC.

This clone was detected once. CDR3 nucleotide sequence: TGTGCCAGCAGGGGACAGGTCGAGGCAGATACGCAGTATTTT. Translating it yields CASRGQVEADTQYF. This rearrangement joins TRBV5-4 to TRBJ2-3; TRBD1 agrees at 8 bases. The CDR3 length is 14 residues. The germline gives CDR1 SGHNT, CDR2 YYREEE (reference sequence). J lost 4 bases, V lost 5 bases, and 6 bases had no gene match.

Only a few counts were recorded for this clone. The gene calls are TRBV5-5 and TRBJ1-1; TRBD1 might be the D (6 bases). This CDR3 is 16 amino acids long. Trimming cost V 3 bases and J 1 base, with 16 bases left between them. The germline gives CDR1 SGHKS, CDR2 YYEKEE (reference sequence). This CDR3 is CASSSTGGGGNTEAFF. DNA of the CDR3: TGTGCCAGCAGCTCCACCGGGGGAGGGGGGAACACTGAAGCTTTCTTT.

This clone was picked up one time. The chain employs TRBV30 and TRBJ1-5; D uncertain. Between the trimmed V and J ends, which lost 2 bases and 4 bases, there was a span of 12 bases. Per germline, CDR1 GTSNPN and CDR2 SVGIG (reference sequence). The CDR3 is made up of 14 amino acids. CDR3 DNA: TGTGCCTGGAGTAAGTCGGCAGGTAATCAGCCCCAGCATTTT. Protein sequence: CAWSKSAGNQPQHF.

The chain has TRBV28 and TRBJ2-1, with D unresolved. This CDR3 region has 12 residues. The V end was cut by 6 bases, the J end by 8 bases, with 11 bases between. CDR1 and CDR2 (germline): MDHEN, SYDVKM. In nucleotides, the CDR3 is TGTGCCAGCAGATCTCTGGCCGATGAGCAGTTCTTC. As protein: CASRSLADEQFF.

This clone was seen a handful of times. The CDR3 here is CASSLRVTGITGELFF. CDR3 DNA sequence: TGTGCCAGCAGCTTGAGAGTAACGGGAATCACCGGGGAGCTGTTTTTT. The rearrangement links TRBV5-8 to TRBJ2-2; D is possibly TRBD2 (5 bases). Between the trimmed V and J ends, which lost 1 base and 4 bases, there was a span of 14 bases. Germline CDR1 reads SGHTS; CDR2 reads YDEGEE. The CDR3 is made up of 16 amino acids.

The chain is built from TRBV5-1 and TRBJ1-1; unclear D gene. The germline V gene has CDR1 SGHRS and CDR2 YFSETQ. The V and J ends lost 2 bases and 1 base respectively, with 6 bases between them. The CDR3 is 13 residues long. The CDR3, as DNA: TGCGCCAGCAGCTTTGACAAGAACACTGAAGCTTTCTTT. Translated, it gives CASSFDKNTEAFF.

The chain carries TRBV19 and TRBJ2-2; D perhaps matches TRBD1 (5 bases). The V end was cut by 7 bases, the J end by 1 base, with 13 bases between. Germline V CDR1 and CDR2: LNHDA, SQIVND (reference sequence). The length of the CDR3 is 15 residues. CDR3 region: CASNSDMLNTGELFF. For the CDR3, the DNA is TGTGCCAGTAACTCGGACATGTTGAACACCGGGGAGCTGTTTTTT.

This clone was seen many times. The chain has TRBV2 and TRBJ1-2; D is unclear. The germline CDR1 and CDR2 sequences are SNHLY and FYNNEI. The V and J ends lost 6 bases and 2 bases respectively, with 10 bases between them. This CDR3 has 13 residues. CDR3 bases: TGTGCCAGCAGGGGAGAAACAAACTATGGCTACACCTTC. As protein: CASRGETNYGYTF.

The J gene is TRBJ2-5, the V gene TRBV4-2, with D possibly being TRBD2 (5 bases). Germline CDR1 reads LGHNA; CDR2 reads YNFKEQ. This CDR3 is 16 amino acids long. Trimming left V 1 base short and J 1 base short, with 13 bases between. CDR3 protein: CASSQAVRGSQETQYF. The CDR3 nucleotides are TGTGCCAGCAGCCAAGCAGTACGAGGGTCCCAAGAGACCCAGTACTTC.

V gene TRBV10-3 combines with J gene TRBJ2-7; TRBD2 matches at 16 bases. The CDR3 loop spans 17 amino acids. Germline lookup yields CDR1 ENHRY and CDR2 SYGVKD. V lost 0 bases, J lost 7 bases, and 6 bases stayed unmatched. The CDR3 bases are TGTGCCATCAGTGAGTCGGGAGGGACTAGCGGGGGGGATGAGCAGTACTTC. Translated, it gives CAISESGGTSGGDEQYF.

J is TRBJ1-6 and V is TRBV9; D is possibly TRBD1 (6 bases). The V end was cut by 4 bases, the J end by 10 bases, with 18 bases between. The CDR3 is made up of 15 amino acids. Germline V gene lookup returns CDR1 SGDLS and CDR2 YYNGEE. CDR3 loop: CASSPQQGPGSPLHF. CDR3 sequence (DNA): TGTGCCAGCAGCCCGCAACAGGGTCCGGGATCACCCCTCCACTTT.

The chain couples TRBV28 to TRBJ1-5, with D maybe TRBD1 (5 bases). V dropped 2 bases and J dropped 0 bases, with 14 bases sitting between them. Looked up from germline, CDR1 is MDHEN and CDR2 is SYDVKM. CDR3 length: 17 residues. The CDR3 nucleotides are TGTGCCAGCAGTTTACTCGGAGGGGTCTATAGCAATCAGCCCCAGCATTTT. Amino acid sequence: CASSLLGGVYSNQPQHF.

The chain has TRBV30 and TRBJ2-7; D is possibly TRBD1 (5 bases). Looked up from germline, CDR1 is GTSNPN and CDR2 is SVGIG (reference sequence). The length of the CDR3 is 13 residues. Trimming left V 6 bases short and J 5 bases short, with 17 bases between. In nucleotides, the CDR3 is TGTGCCTGCCAGATACAGGTTAACGACGAGCAGTACTTC. Translating gives CACQIQVNDEQYF.

The gene calls are TRBV5-5 and TRBJ2-1; D is possibly TRBD2 (6 bases). This CDR3 region has 15 residues. The ends were cut back, 3 bases at V and 0 bases at J, with 10 bases in the middle. Germline CDR1 and CDR2: SGHKS and YYEKEE (reference sequence). The CDR3 is CASSWGENSYNEQFF. CDR3 coding DNA: TGTGCCAGCAGCTGGGGGGAAAACTCCTACAATGAGCAGTTCTTC.